The clone carrying this T cell receptor beta chain has at least ten counts. This record belongs to a study of T-cell reconstitution after alpha-beta-depleted transplantation in children. The CDR3 runs to 16 residues. V shed 6 bases and J 6 bases; nucleotides not matched to a gene: 14. Per the germline V gene, CDR1 is MNHNS and CDR2 is SASEGT. Preparation of the TCRbeta library was carried out with unique molecular identifiers. TCRdb ran MiXCR on the PCR reads and lists one entry per CDR3 protein. Among some 590,000 distinct CDR3 sequences, under 12% were seen once, and the ten largest hold roughly 4%.

The source material was PBMCs from the stem cell graft donor, sampled from the stem cell graft. The receptor was derived from a human donor who donated a stem cell graft to a child with acute myeloid leukemia. This sequence joins TRBV6-1 and TRBJ2-3, with TRBD2 matching over 8 bases. CDR3 protein: CASRPKRESHRDTQYF. The CDR3 bases are TGTGCCAGCAGACCAAAGCGGGAGAGCCATCGCGATACGCAGTATTTT.